This record covers a single T cell receptor (beta chain). The CDR3 runs 16 residues. The germline V and J ends were trimmed by 7 bases and 0 bases, with 16 bases remaining between them. CDR1 and CDR2 (germline): LGHNA, YSLEER. These data come from a study of blood T cells in healthy people across ages. Sample-barcoded 5' priming and a J-beta primer mix drove a second PCR of 7 to 11 cycles. Through a template-switch adaptor with 12 random nucleotides, each cDNA molecule received a tag. MiXCR, run by TCRdb on the 5' RACE reads, gives a single entry per CDR3 protein. The sample consists of approximately 700,000 distinct CDR3 sequences, 32% of them appearing once.

This TCR was recovered from a woman older than 75 in good health. The sequencing sample was made of blood. The chain carries TRBV4-3 and TRBJ1-3; TRBD1 might be the D (5 bases). In nucleotides, the CDR3 is TGCGCCAGCAAACGGACATTCACCGACTCTGGAAACACCATATATTTT. Its translation: CASKRTFTDSGNTIYF.